This T cell receptor beta chain came from a study of response to subunit inactivated influenza vaccine. Study-wide points: The authors put forward the suggestion that each seasonal influenza vaccination may bring in only a limited number of new T cells.

This clonotype was seen only a few times. Its antigen is currently unknown. The germline V gene encodes CDR1 DFQATT and CDR2 SNEGSKA (reference sequence). This CDR3 region has 15 residues. Trimming at V came to 4 bases and at J to 1 base, leaving 7 bases not matched to a gene. From the RT-PCR reads, TCRdb called clonotypes with MiXCR, one entry per CDR3 protein. The sample holds under 800,000 distinct CDR3 sequences, approximately 15% seen once. This material consisted of PBMCs from blood, taken roughly 15 days before vaccination. The rearrangement joins TRBV20-1 to TRBJ2-1; 7 nucleotides line up with TRBD2. The clonotype comes from a man aged 45-65 years who received an inactivated influenza vaccine. DNA of the CDR3: TGCAGTGCTAAAAGTCGGGAGGCGTCCTACAATGAGCAGTTCTTC. Protein: CSAKSREASYNEQFF.